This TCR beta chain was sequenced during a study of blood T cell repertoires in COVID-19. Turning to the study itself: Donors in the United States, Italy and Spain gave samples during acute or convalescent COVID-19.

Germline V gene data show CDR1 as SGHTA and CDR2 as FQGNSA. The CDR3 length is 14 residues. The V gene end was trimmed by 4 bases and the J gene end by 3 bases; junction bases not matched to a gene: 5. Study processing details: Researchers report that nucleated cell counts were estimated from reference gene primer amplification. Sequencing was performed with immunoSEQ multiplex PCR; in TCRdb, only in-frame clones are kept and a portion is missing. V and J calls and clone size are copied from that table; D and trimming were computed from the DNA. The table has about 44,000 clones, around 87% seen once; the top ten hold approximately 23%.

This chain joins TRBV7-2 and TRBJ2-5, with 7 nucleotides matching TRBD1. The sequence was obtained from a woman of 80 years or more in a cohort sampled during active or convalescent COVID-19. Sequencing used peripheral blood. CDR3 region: CASSSLTGKETQYF. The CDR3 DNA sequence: TGTGCCAGCAGCTCCCTGACAGGGAAAGAGACCCAGTACTTC.